What follows are 18 T cell receptor beta chains derived from one specimen sequenced in a study of shared clonotypes between healthy human individuals. Profiled with immunoSEQ multiplex PCR; TCRdb holds only in-frame clones, not every one. The sample consists of approximately 500,000 clones, more than 65% of them appearing once. Specimen: PBMCs. The receptor set was obtained from a woman aged 40 to 49 in good health. Some clones in this sample may be carry-over from other donors' samples.

The chain joins TRBV5-5 to TRBJ1-2; TRBD1 matches 9 bases. Germline CDR1 and CDR2: SGHKS and YYEKEE (reference sequence). J gave up 6 bases and V 3 bases, and 12 bases lay outside the gene matches. The CDR3 runs to 16 residues. CDR3 in amino acids: CASSSQRLQGADGYTF. The CDR3 nucleotides read TGTGCCAGCAGCTCCCAGCGCCTACAGGGGGCGGATGGCTACACCTTC. Combining the CDR3 with reference TRBV5-5 and TRBJ1-2 gives the whole variable domain DAGVTQSPTHLIKTRGQQVTLRCSPISGHKSVSWYQQVLGQGPQFIFQYYEKEERGRGNFPDRFSARQFPNYSSELNVNALLLGDSALYLCASSSQRLQGADGYTFGSGTRLTVV.

The gene calls are TRBV5-6 and TRBJ1-3; D unresolved. The germline V and J ends were trimmed by 0 bases and 4 bases, with 5 bases remaining between them. CDR3 size: 13 residues. CDR1 and CDR2 from the germline V gene are SGHDT and YYEEEE. The CDR3 sequence: CASSLDRGNTIYF. The DNA for the CDR3 is TGTGCCAGCAGCTTGGACAGAGGAAACACCATATATTTT.

This chain uses TRBV7-3 with TRBJ2-1; 8 bases line up with TRBD2. V shed 5 bases and J 5 bases; nucleotides not matched to a gene: 8. The CDR3 totals 15 residues. Germline V gene lookup returns CDR1 SGHTA and CDR2 FQGTGA. The CDR3 sequence is CASSPKAGDHNEQFF. The CDR3 bases are TGTGCCAGCAGCCCCAAAGCGGGAGATCACAATGAGCAGTTCTTC.

The chain carries TRBV20-1 and TRBJ2-5; TRBD2 matches 9 bases. The CDR3 length is 11 residues. Looked up from germline, CDR1 is DFQATT and CDR2 is SNEGSKA (reference sequence). Trimming at V came to 5 bases and at J to 13 bases, leaving 8 bases not matched to a gene. The CDR3 sequence is CSAAPGLAAYF. In DNA, the CDR3 is TGCAGTGCTGCCCCGGGACTAGCCGCGTACTTC.

V and J are TRBV28 and TRBJ2-7, with 8 bases lining up with TRBD1. Germline CDR1 MDHEN, CDR2 SYDVKM. Trimming at V came to 5 bases and at J to 1 base, leaving 7 bases not matched to a gene. This CDR3 is 15 amino acids long. The CDR3 nucleotides are TGTGCCAGCAGTGAGGTGACAGGGGCGTCCTACGAGCAGTACTTC. This encodes CASSEVTGASYEQYF.

J is TRBJ2-7 and V is TRBV6-1; D is perhaps TRBD1 (5 bases). Germline values: CDR1 MNHNS, CDR2 SASEGT. V dropped 3 bases and J dropped 4 bases, with 10 bases sitting between them. The CDR3 loop spans 13 amino acids. The CDR3 nucleotides are TGTGCCAGCAGTGATGCGGACAAGTACGAGCAGTACTTC. It is translated as CASSDADKYEQYF.

This rearrangement joins TRBV7-9 to TRBJ2-5; D ambiguous. Looked up from germline, CDR1 is SEHNR and CDR2 is FQNEAQ (reference sequence). The CDR3 runs 11 residues. V lost 8 bases and J 2 bases, leaving 6 bases between the germline ends. This CDR3 is CASGVQETQYF. The CDR3 DNA follows: TGTGCCAGCGGAGTGCAAGAGACCCAGTACTTC.

The chain employs TRBV18 and TRBJ2-3; 11 nucleotides match TRBD2. V gave up 6 bases and J gave up 2 bases; unmatched junction bases: 7. The CDR3 contains 16 residues. Germline CDR1 and CDR2: KGHSH and LQKENI. This CDR3 is CASSPTSGGFTDTQYF. The CDR3 coding sequence is TGTGCCAGCTCTCCCACTAGCGGGGGCTTCACAGATACGCAGTATTTT.

The chain has TRBV7-3 and TRBJ2-1; TRBD2 agrees at 8 bases. Germline V lookup: CDR1 SGHTA, CDR2 FQGTGA. V dropped 1 base and J dropped 1; count of bases not matched to a gene: 3. The CDR3 contains 16 residues. The CDR3 sequence is CASSLKLAVSYNEQFF. DNA of the CDR3: TGTGCCAGCAGCTTAAAACTAGCGGTATCCTACAATGAGCAGTTCTTC. Full variable domain (missing parts from reference TRBV7-3 and TRBJ2-1): GAGVSQTPSNKVTEKGKYVELRCDPISGHTALYWYRQSLGQGPEFLIYFQGTGAADDSGLPNDRFFAVRPEGSVSTLKIQRTERGDSAVYLCASSLKLAVSYNEQFFGPGTRLTVL.

This sequence joins TRBV19 and TRBJ2-7; 9 bases map to TRBD1. The J segment lost 3 bases and the V segment lost 5 bases, leaving 5 bases of the junction unmatched. Germline lookup yields CDR1 LNHDA and CDR2 SQIVND (reference sequence). The CDR3 sequence is 14 residues long. Written as DNA, the CDR3 is TGTGCCAGTAGTCCCGCGACAGGGGGCTACGAGCAGTACTTC. Translating it yields CASSPATGGYEQYF. The complete variable domain, with remaining parts taken from reference TRBV19 and TRBJ2-7, reads DGGITQSPKYLFRKEGQNVTLSCEQNLNHDAMYWYRQDPGQGLRLIYYSQIVNDFQKGDIAEGYSVSREKKESFPLTVTSAQKNPTAFYLCASSPATGGYEQYFGPGTRLTVT.

This chain links TRBV9 with TRBJ2-3; TRBD2 agrees at 7 bases. The CDR3 sequence is 15 residues long. CDR1 is SGDLS and CDR2 is YYNGEE in the germline V gene. Germline trimming cut 0 bases from V and 2 bases from J; bases unmatched to any gene: 3. CDR3 in amino acids: CASSVASGPTDTQYF. Here the CDR3 DNA reads TGTGCCAGCAGCGTAGCTAGCGGACCCACAGATACGCAGTATTTT.

The sample holds one count of this clone. The chain is built from TRBV19 and TRBJ2-5; the D gene is possibly TRBD2 (7 bases). Trimming stripped 3 bases from V and 1 base from J, with 12 bases between. The length of the CDR3 is 15 residues. Germline CDR1 is LNHDA and CDR2 is SQIVND (reference sequence). CDR3 residues: CASSIRGGVQETQYF. In nucleotides, the CDR3 is TGTGCCAGTAGTATTCGAGGGGGGGTCCAAGAGACCCAGTACTTC.

In this sample, this clone turned up a few times. V gene TRBV29-1 combines with J gene TRBJ1-4, with D unresolved. There are 12 residues in the CDR3. Germline-derived CDR1 and CDR2 are SQVTM and ANQGSEA. Deletions cut 8 bases from V and 6 bases from J, with 13 bases between. The CDR3 here is CSISNSDEKLFF. The DNA of the CDR3 is TGCAGCATTTCAAACTCCGATGAAAAACTGTTTTTT.

This clone was counted a single time. This sequence joins TRBV28 and TRBJ2-1; 11 nucleotides agree with TRBD2. Trimming took 5 bases from V and 2 from J; bases not matched to a gene: 2. The CDR3 has 15 residues. Germline CDR1 reads MDHEN; CDR2 reads SYDVKM. CDR3 coding DNA: TGTGCCAGCAGTCAGACTAGCGGGGCCTACAATGAGCAGTTCTTC. Translating gives CASSQTSGAYNEQFF. Full variable domain (rest looked up from reference TRBV28 and TRBJ2-1): DVKVTQSSRYLVKRTGEKVFLECVQDMDHENMFWYRQDPGLGLRLIYFSYDVKMKEKGDIPEGYSVSREKKERFSLILESASTNQTSMYLCASSQTSGAYNEQFFGPGTRLTVL.

CDR3 DNA sequence: TGTGCCAGCAGCCGTAGGACTAGCGCGAACACCGGGGAGCTGTTTTTT. Residues: CASSRRTSANTGELFF. V is TRBV7-3 and J is TRBJ2-2; TRBD2 agrees at 9 bases. The CDR3 is 16 residues long. V shed 5 bases, J shed 0 bases, and the junction held 4 bases outside the gene matches. Germline-derived CDR1 and CDR2 are SGHTA and FQGTGA.

The V call is TRBV18, the J call TRBJ2-1; 9 bases match TRBD1. Germline V gene data show CDR1 as KGHSH and CDR2 as LQKENI. V was pared by 6 bases and J by 6 bases, with 3 bases of the junction left unmatched. This CDR3 comprises 13 residues. CDR3 in amino acids: CASSVTGGNEQFF. CDR3 DNA sequence: TGTGCCAGCTCCGTGACAGGGGGCAATGAGCAGTTCTTC.

This CDR3 reads CASSIISRRSYGYTF. CDR3 sequence (DNA): TGTGCCAGTAGTATCATTTCCAGACGGAGCTATGGCTACACCTTC. The chain links TRBV19 to TRBJ1-2; D not resolved. V was clipped by 3 bases and J by 4 bases, with 15 bases between them. The CDR3 consists of 15 residues. Per germline, CDR1 LNHDA and CDR2 SQIVND (reference sequence).

The chain is built from TRBV2 and TRBJ1-5, with 8 bases identical to TRBD1. CDR3 length equals 15 residues. Germline V gives CDR1 SNHLY, CDR2 FYNNEI. Losses at the gene ends were 3 bases for V and 7 bases for J; bases not matched to a gene: 8. The DNA for the CDR3 is TGTGCCAGCAGTGAGTTACAGGGGGTTGGCCAGCCCCAGCATTTT. This encodes CASSELQGVGQPQHF.